This T cell receptor beta chain comes out of a study of cytomegalovirus exposure and HLA in healthy donors. Study results and caveats: Reportedly, a later analysis found an Asian-associated ancestry cluster had fewer N-insertions than the roughly 630-donor mean. Researchers catalogued about 160 TCR beta chains as cytomegalovirus-associated.

A word on this clone: The antigen is unknown.

60 Vbeta and 13 Jbeta primers were used in PCR. Data came from immunoSEQ multiplex PCR; TCRdb stores just in-frame clones and leaves some out. Listed are 100,000 to 150,000 clones; about 1.6% falls within the top ten. The sequence came from a woman aged 40 to 50 in good health and CMV-seronegative. Sequencing was carried out using PBMCs.

The CDR3 protein is CASSETQQETQYF. The CDR3, as DNA: TGTGCCAGCAGTGAGACACAGCAAGAGACCCAGTACTTC. The chain employs TRBV2 and TRBJ2-5, with D hard to call. The length of the CDR3 is 13 residues. Germline V CDR1 and CDR2: SNHLY, FYNNEI. V dropped 3 bases and J dropped 2 bases, with 7 bases sitting between them.